This T cell receptor beta chain was observed in a study of T cells in Graves' hyperthyroidism and ophthalmopathy. Ten or more counts support this clonotype. Its antigen is unidentified. Study results and limitations: Most clonotypes that expanded in the thyroid above 0.001 also showed up in blood.

From germline, CDR1 is WNHNN and CDR2 SYGVQD (reference sequence). V shed 3 bases, J shed 10 bases, and the junction held 3 bases outside the gene matches. The CDR3 is 12 residues long. Authors of the study amplified TCR beta CDR3 regions from RNA transcripts. The HTBI primer set served for first-round RT-PCR of the TCR CDR3. From the multiplex PCR reads, TCRdb called clonotypes with MiXCR, one entry per CDR3 protein. This table holds around 350,000 distinct CDR3 sequences, about 18% found once. This chain connects TRBV10-1 to TRBJ2-3; 8 bases match TRBD1. The receptor's source is a woman aged 25-40 years with Graves' hyperthyroidism that later progressed to Graves' ophthalmopathy. The sequencing sample was made of blood. The CDR3 reads CASSERTGPQYF. Written as DNA, the CDR3 is TGCGCCAGCAGTGAACGGACAGGGCCGCAGTATTTT.